The source of this TCR beta chain is a study of PD-1 blockade in mismatch repair-deficient tumors. Study as a whole: Patients had roughly twelve mismatch repair-deficient cancer types, all previously treated and progressing.

Profiled with immunoSEQ multiplex PCR; TCRdb holds only in-frame clones, not every one. Seen here are 100,000 or so clones, under 90% observed once, and the top ten hold around 6.5%. PCR or immunohistochemistry showed mismatch repair deficiency in every enrolled patient. TCR sequencing covered a few patients who responded to pembrolizumab. Regarding this clone: Its specificity is unknown.

Germline V lookup: CDR1 SGDLS, CDR2 YYNGEE. There are 17 residues in the CDR3. With 2 bases removed from V and 3 bases from J, the gap between germline ends came to 18 bases. Findings and limits, study-wide: Tumor-resident clones, often absent from pretreatment blood, expanded after pembrolizumab and then contracted.

This receptor was taken from an adult with mismatch repair-deficient cancer. Source: peripheral blood, taken roughly 36 weeks after starting pembrolizumab. This chain joins TRBV9 and TRBJ1-3, with D unclear. CDR3 DNA sequence: TGTGCCAGCAGCGTCCTGGGCCGAGACCATTTTGGAAACACCATATATTTT. Translating it yields CASSVLGRDHFGNTIYF.